The 19 T cell receptor beta chains given below trace back to one sample, sequenced in a study of CD4+ T cells in melanoma. Some clones are missing from TCRdb's copy, which holds only in-frame ones; the method was immunoSEQ multiplex PCR. The repertoire holds about 110,000 clones, with about 92% as singletons. Sequencing input: peripheral blood. The source of these receptors is a human donor with melanoma.

V gene TRBV29-1 combines with J gene TRBJ2-7, with TRBD1 matching over 9 bases. After removal of 7 bases from V and 3 bases from J, the junction contained 13 bases not matched to a gene. CDR1 and CDR2 (germline): SQVTM, ANQGSEA. The CDR3 consists of 15 residues. The CDR3 loop is CSAKGQGSKFYEQYF. The CDR3 coding sequence is TGCAGCGCCAAAGGACAGGGGTCGAAATTCTACGAGCAGTACTTC.

By share, this clone ranks as medium-sized. The genes are TRBV28 and TRBJ2-2; 8 positions agree with TRBD1. This CDR3 is built from 20 residues. Trimming removed 2 bases from V and 5 bases from J; junction bases left unmatched: 19. Germline lookup yields CDR1 MDHEN and CDR2 SYDVKM. CDR3 coding DNA: TGTGCCAGCAGTTTACTACCTGGACAGGGTGAAGAGGTATCTACCGGGGAGCTGTTTTTT. Translation gives CASSLLPGQGEEVSTGELFF.

This CDR3 is CASSGIPGTTNEKLFF. The CDR3 DNA follows: TGTGCCAGCAGCGGAATACCAGGGACAACTAATGAAAAACTGTTTTTT. This sequence joins TRBV9 and TRBJ1-4; D may be TRBD1 (5 bases). Looked up from germline, CDR1 is SGDLS and CDR2 is YYNGEE. V lost 3 bases to trimming and J lost 0 bases, with 12 bases between them. CDR3 length equals 16 residues.

V and J are TRBV2 and TRBJ2-7, with no clear D. Germline V gives CDR1 SNHLY, CDR2 FYNNEI. This CDR3 comprises 13 residues. V shed 4 bases and J shed 0 bases, with 7 bases lying between them. The CDR3 bases are TGTGCCAGCAGTGTTCCGATCTCCTACGAGCAGTACTTC. The encoded protein is CASSVPISYEQYF.

This chain links TRBV15 with TRBJ2-3; 8 nucleotides align to TRBD2. V was pared by 7 bases and J by 3 bases, with 9 bases of the junction left unmatched. Germline V CDR1 and CDR2: LNHNV, YYDKDF (reference sequence). The CDR3 length is 15 residues. The CDR3: CATTGRGEFTDTQYF. As DNA, the CDR3 is TGTGCCACCACCGGGCGGGGGGAATTTACAGATACGCAGTATTTT.

This sequence joins TRBV4-1 and TRBJ2-5; the D gene is possibly TRBD1 (6 bases). V dropped 0 bases and J dropped 3 bases, with 23 bases sitting between them. The CDR3 runs 19 residues. Germline lookup yields CDR1 MGHRA and CDR2 YSYEKL. The CDR3 DNA sequence: TGCGCCAGCAGCCAAGATAGAGGAAAGGTTAGGCAGGGGAAAGAGACCCAGTACTTC. Amino acid sequence: CASSQDRGKVRQGKETQYF.

The chain employs TRBV19 and TRBJ2-5, with D possibly TRBD2 on 7 matching bases. This CDR3 is built from 15 residues. V was cut by 5 bases and J by 2 bases, with 15 bases left in between. Germline assignment: CDR1 LNHDA and CDR2 SQIVND (reference sequence). The CDR3 here is CASSGGGHPQETQYF. CDR3 coding DNA: TGTGCCAGTAGTGGGGGGGGACACCCACAAGAGACCCAGTACTTC.

The V gene is TRBV9, the J gene TRBJ2-2; no reliable D call. V shed 4 bases and J shed 4 bases, with 11 bases lying between them. Germline lookup yields CDR1 SGDLS and CDR2 YYNGEE. The CDR3 spans 14 residues. In DNA, the CDR3 is TGTGCCAGCAGCCCCCCAAAGCCCACCGGGGAGCTGTTTTTT. This gives the protein CASSPPKPTGELFF.

The CDR3 region has the DNA TGTGCCAGCTCACGGGAGGGCTCCTACAATGAGCAGTTCTTC. Protein product: CASSREGSYNEQFF. The chain is built from TRBV18 and TRBJ2-1; TRBD2 aligns across 7 bases. Per the germline V gene, CDR1 is KGHSH and CDR2 is LQKENI. This CDR3 is 14 amino acids long. Trimming took 4 bases from V and 0 from J; bases not matched to a gene: 0.

This rearrangement joins TRBV15 to TRBJ2-7, with 8 nucleotides matching TRBD1. The V gene's germline CDR1 is LNHNV and CDR2 YYDKDF (reference sequence). V was clipped by 3 bases and J by 2 bases; unmatched bases: 6. The CDR3 has 15 residues. In DNA form, the CDR3 reads TGTGCCACCAGCAGGAACCCGGGACAGGCCTACGAGCAGTACTTC. Its protein is CATSRNPGQAYEQYF.

This chain connects TRBV30 to TRBJ1-5, with D tentatively TRBD1 (5 bases). Germline V gives CDR1 GTSNPN, CDR2 SVGIG (reference sequence). The CDR3 sequence is 15 residues long. The V end was cut by 4 bases, the J end by 2 bases, with 15 bases between. The CDR3 reads CAWTSSGAGNQPQHF. CDR3 nucleotides: TGTGCCTGGACCTCGTCCGGGGCAGGCAATCAGCCCCAGCATTTT.

The chain couples TRBV7-9 to TRBJ1-5; no clear D gene. The germline V gene has CDR1 SEHNR and CDR2 FQNEAQ (reference sequence). V shed 1 base and J shed 7 bases, with 14 bases lying between them. The CDR3 contains 15 residues. The CDR3 reads CASSLEGLGEQPQHF. The DNA for the CDR3 is TGTGCCAGCAGCTTAGAAGGCCTTGGGGAACAGCCCCAGCATTTT.

The chain is built from TRBV4-3 and TRBJ2-3; D perhaps matches TRBD1 (5 bases). CDR1 and CDR2 from the germline V gene are LGHNA and YSLEER. Trimming took off 1 base at V and 2 bases at J, with 13 bases between the two ends. The CDR3 loop spans 16 amino acids. The CDR3 spells CASSQGHRTYTDTQYF. DNA of the CDR3: TGCGCCAGCAGCCAAGGACACAGGACCTACACAGATACGCAGTATTTT.

The chain uses TRBV4-1 and TRBJ2-7; D unclear. CDR1 is MGHRA and CDR2 is YSYEKL in the germline V gene. Trimming removed 4 bases from V and 5 bases from J, with 15 bases in between. The CDR3 has 14 residues. CDR3 amino acids: CASSRVSQLDEQYF. In DNA, the CDR3 is TGCGCCAGCAGCCGTGTTTCCCAGCTCGACGAGCAGTACTTC.

CDR3 region: CASTERREQPQHF. The DNA of the CDR3 is TGTGCCAGCACCGAGAGGAGGGAACAGCCCCAGCATTTT. V is TRBV16 and J is TRBJ1-5, with D uncertain. Per the germline V gene, CDR1 is KGHSY and CDR2 is FQNENV. V was clipped by 7 bases and J by 7 bases, with 14 bases between them. CDR3 size: 13 residues. The full variable domain, its missing parts supplied by reference TRBV16 and TRBJ1-5, is GEEVAQTPKHLVRGEGQKAKLYCAPIKGHSYVFWYQQVLKNEFKFLISFQNENVFDETGMPKERFSAKCLPNSPCSLEIQATKLEDSAVYFCASTERREQPQHFGDGTRLSIL.

The chain joins TRBV2 to TRBJ2-1, with TRBD2 matching over 11 bases. The germline V gene has CDR1 SNHLY and CDR2 FYNNEI. J was trimmed by 7 bases and V by 1 base; bases with no gene match: 3. The CDR3 is 15 residues long. CDR3 in DNA: TGTGCCAGCAGTGAAGGACTAGCGGGGACAAATGAGCAGTTCTTC. It codes for CASSEGLAGTNEQFF.

V gene TRBV9 combines with J gene TRBJ2-3; TRBD2 matches at 9 bases. Germline-derived CDR1 and CDR2 are SGDLS and YYNGEE. The V and J ends lost 2 bases and 2 bases, in that order; junction bases with no gene match: 9. The CDR3 totals 17 residues. CDR3 nucleotides: TGTGCCAGCAGCGTGACTAGCGGTGCCATTAACACAGATACGCAGTATTTT. Protein: CASSVTSGAINTDTQYF.

The chain joins TRBV9 to TRBJ2-3; D not certain. The V and J ends lost 0 bases and 4 bases respectively, with 9 bases between them. CDR1 and CDR2 from the germline V gene are SGDLS and YYNGEE. The CDR3 spans 14 residues. DNA of the CDR3: TGTGCCAGCAGCGTAGTCGACACCCCAGATACGCAGTATTTT. Its translation is CASSVVDTPDTQYF.

This chain links TRBV5-1 with TRBJ1-1; a weak D match, TRBD1 (6 bases). V lost 4 bases and J lost 3, with 13 bases in between. The CDR3 is 14 amino acids. Germline V gives CDR1 SGHRS, CDR2 YFSETQ. The chain's CDR3 is CASSPQGLDTEAFF. CDR3 sequence (DNA): TGCGCCAGCAGCCCTCAGGGGTTGGACACTGAAGCTTTCTTT. Full variable domain (outside the CDR3, taken from reference TRBV5-1 and TRBJ1-1): KAGVTQTPRYLIKTRGQQVTLSCSPISGHRSVSWYQQTPGQGLQFLFEYFSETQRNKGNFPGRFSGRQFSNSRSEMNVSTLELGDSALYLCASSPQGLDTEAFFGQGTRLTVV.